These 28 T cell receptor beta chains were sequenced from one sample in a study of CD8+CD57+ T cells in acquired aplastic anemia. TCR beta VDJ and CDR3 profiling used genomic DNA as template. TCRdb called the reads again in MiXCR, with one record for every CDR3 protein. The sample carries about 110,000 distinct CDR3 sequences, 51% recorded once. The sequencing input was sorted CD4+, CD8+, or CD8+CD57+ T cells (not recorded which) from PBMCs. These receptors came from a human donor in good health, serving as a control.

This clonotype was seen a handful of times. The chain joins TRBV19 to TRBJ2-3; no clear D. Germline V gene sequence: CDR1 LNHDA, CDR2 SQIVND (reference sequence). V was trimmed by 6 bases and J by 2 bases, leaving 9 bases between them. CDR3 size: 13 residues. CDR3 DNA sequence: TGTGCCAGTAGCCCAGTTGTCACAGATACGCAGTATTTT. Encoded protein: CASSPVVTDTQYF.

The chain carries TRBV7-2 and TRBJ1-1, with a tentative D call TRBD1 (5 bases). The CDR3 covers 14 residues. Germline CDR1 and CDR2: SGHTA and FQGNSA. V was shortened by 2 bases and J by 5 bases, with 12 bases between the two germline ends. DNA for the CDR3: TGTGCCAGCAGCTTAACCAGGGTCGGGACTGAAGCTTTCTTT. Amino acids: CASSLTRVGTEAFF.

The CDR3 coding sequence is TGTGCCAGCGGTTCCTACGAGCAGTACTTC. Encoded protein: CASGSYEQYF. The rearrangement uses TRBV11-2 and TRBJ2-7; no clear D. Germline lookup yields CDR1 SGHAT and CDR2 FQNNGV. V was shortened by 8 bases and J by 1 base, with 3 bases between the two germline ends. The length of the CDR3 is 10 residues.

In its sample, this clonotype was seen many times. The chain employs TRBV5-1 and TRBJ2-3, with unresolved D. The CDR3 sequence is 14 residues long. The V gene lost 0 bases and the J gene lost 2 bases, with 7 bases spanning the gap. Germline lookup yields CDR1 SGHRS and CDR2 YFSETQ. CDR3 sequence: CASSLAGNTDTQYF. CDR3 DNA sequence: TGCGCCAGCAGCTTGGCGGGTAACACAGATACGCAGTATTTT.

This clonotype was seen at least ten times. The V gene is TRBV13, the J gene TRBJ2-5, with 11 nucleotides matching TRBD1. In germline, CDR1 is PRHDT, CDR2 FYEKMQ (reference sequence). The CDR3 spans 14 residues. With 6 bases clipped from V and 5 bases from J, the junction kept 5 bases outside the gene matches. The CDR3 coding sequence is TGTGCCAGCAGTTGGACAGGGGGCTGGGAGACCCAGTACTTC. Translated, it gives CASSWTGGWETQYF. The whole variable domain, remainder taken from reference TRBV13 and TRBJ2-5, is AAGVIQSPRHLIKEKRETATLKCYPIPRHDTVYWYQQGPGQDPQFLISFYEKMQSDKGSIPDRFSAQQFSDYHSELNMSSLELGDSALYFCASSWTGGWETQYFGPGTRLLVL.

This chain joins TRBV7-2 and TRBJ1-2; no clear D. CDR1 and CDR2 from the germline V gene are SGHTA and FQGNSA. This CDR3 contains 11 residues. The V end lost 5 bases, the J end lost 8 bases, and 9 bases lay between the germline ends. The CDR3 protein is CASSLTQGYTF. CDR3 nucleotides: TGTGCCAGCAGCCTCACACAGGGCTACACCTTC.

This clonotype was counted once. The chain joins TRBV24-1 to TRBJ2-7; no firm D call. The CDR3 sequence is 12 residues long. The V gene lost 1 base and the J gene lost 5 bases, with 5 bases spanning the gap. CDR1 and CDR2 (germline): KGHDR, SFDVKD. In nucleotides, the CDR3 is TGTGCCACCAGTGATTTCCCCCACGAGCAGTACGTC. This codes for CATSDFPHEQYV.

The J gene is TRBJ1-2, the V gene TRBV5-4; 7 bases line up with TRBD1. The CDR3 extends over 16 amino acids. CDR1 is SGHNT and CDR2 is YYREEE in the germline V gene (reference sequence). V dropped 1 base and J dropped 0; count of bases not matched to a gene: 6. DNA for the CDR3: TGTGCCAGCAGCTTGTGGTCCACAGGGGCTAACTATGGCTACACCTTC. Translation: CASSLWSTGANYGYTF.

The chain employs TRBV29-1 and TRBJ2-1, with a possible D match to TRBD1 (6 bases). The V and J ends lost 3 bases and 6 bases respectively, with 9 bases between them. The CDR3 covers 12 residues. Germline CDR1 SQVTM, CDR2 ANQGSEA. CDR3 bases: TGCAGCGTTGATCGAGGGGGCAATGAGCAGTTCTTC. The encoded protein is CSVDRGGNEQFF.

Here the CDR3 DNA reads TGCAGTGCTAGTGTCGGCCGGAGCTCCTACAATGAGCAGTTCTTC. Translating it yields CSASVGRSSYNEQFF. This rearrangement joins TRBV20-1 to TRBJ2-1; D uncertain. V lost 3 bases and J 0 bases, leaving 12 bases between the germline ends. The CDR3 is 15 amino acids. CDR1 is DFQATT and CDR2 is SNEGSKA in the germline V gene (reference sequence).

The chain has TRBV2 and TRBJ2-7; the D is unclear. Deletions cut 3 bases from V and 6 bases from J, with 9 bases between. The germline V gene encodes CDR1 SNHLY and CDR2 FYNNEI. CDR3 size: 12 residues. The CDR3 is CASSESWAEQYF. In DNA form, the CDR3 reads TGTGCCAGCAGTGAGAGTTGGGCCGAGCAGTACTTC.

The chain uses TRBV15 and TRBJ1-1; possible D gene TRBD1, 5 bases. This CDR3 is 13 amino acids long. Germline V gives CDR1 LNHNV, CDR2 YYDKDF (reference sequence). V gave up 3 bases and J gave up 5 bases, with 10 bases separating them. CDR3 DNA sequence: TGTGCCACCAGCAGTGCGGGGGGGACTGAAGCTTTCTTT. It is translated as CATSSAGGTEAFF.

This chain uses TRBV12-3 or TRBV12-4 with TRBJ1-2, with 8 bases that match TRBD1. The CDR3 has 16 amino acids. V shed 3 bases, J shed 4 bases, and the junction held 10 bases outside the gene matches. CDR3 amino acids: CASSLREQGAGYGYTF. The CDR3 nucleotides are TGTGCCAGCAGTTTGCGGGAGCAGGGGGCGGGCTATGGCTACACCTTC.

This clonotype appeared a few times. A much more abundant neighbour one base away suggests this may be a read error. V is TRBV7-9 and J is TRBJ2-1, with a possible D match to TRBD2 (6 bases). Germline values: CDR1 SEHNR, CDR2 FQNEAQ (reference sequence). CDR3 length equals 13 residues. The V end was cut by 5 bases, the J end by 10 bases, with 15 bases between. In DNA form, the CDR3 reads TGTGCCAGCAGCCTCGGGGGAATTTGGGAGCAGTTCTTC. This gives the protein CASSLGGIWEQFF.

The V gene is TRBV9, the J gene TRBJ2-1, with TRBD2 matching over 7 bases. Per the germline V gene, CDR1 is SGDLS and CDR2 is YYNGEE. V lost 3 bases, J lost 0 bases, and 6 bases stayed unmatched. This CDR3 is built from 16 residues. The CDR3 DNA follows: TGTGCCAGCAGCGCCCGCGGGGGACGCTCCTACAATGAGCAGTTCTTC. This codes for CASSARGGRSYNEQFF.

In its sample, this clonotype was seen many times. This sequence joins TRBV4-3 and TRBJ2-1; TRBD1 matches 7 bases. The CDR3 loop spans 15 amino acids. The V gene's germline CDR1 is LGHNA and CDR2 YSLEER. V was clipped by 5 bases and J by 0 bases; unmatched bases: 4. The CDR3 bases are TGCGCCAGCAGCGGACAGGCCAGCTCCTACAATGAGCAGTTCTTC. Translated, it gives CASSGQASSYNEQFF.

J is TRBJ2-2 and V is TRBV2; D unresolved. CDR1 SNHLY and CDR2 FYNNEI come from the germline V gene. This CDR3 region has 14 residues. Trimming cost V 6 bases and J 2 bases, with 10 bases left between them. The CDR3 reads CASRSGLNTGELFF. The DNA for the CDR3 is TGTGCCAGCAGAAGTGGTCTTAACACCGGGGAGCTGTTTTTT.

This clonotype was counted at least ten times. The chain couples TRBV5-6 to TRBJ1-5; D remains ambiguous. Germline V gene data show CDR1 as SGHDT and CDR2 as YYEEEE. The V end was cut by 4 bases, the J end by 0 bases, with 14 bases between. The length of the CDR3 is 16 residues. The CDR3 is CASSQTTQYSNQPQHF. The CDR3 nucleotides are TGTGCCAGCAGCCAGACCACGCAGTATAGCAATCAGCCCCAGCATTTT.

The sample holds many counts of this clonotype. The rearrangement uses TRBV9 and TRBJ1-3, with TRBD1 matching 7 bases. Germline CDR1 is SGDLS and CDR2 is YYNGEE. CDR3 length equals 15 residues. The junction had 2 bases not matched to a gene; V was cut back by 0 bases and J by 2 bases. In DNA form, the CDR3 reads TGTGCCAGCAGCGTAGGGACAGGAGCTGGAAACACCATATATTTT. Translating it yields CASSVGTGAGNTIYF.

The chain is built from TRBV13 and TRBJ1-2; weak D call: TRBD1 (6 bases). The CDR3 runs to 13 residues. Germline CDR1 and CDR2: PRHDT and FYEKMQ (reference sequence). Trimming shortened V by 3 bases and J by 4 bases, and 9 bases separated the two germline ends. CDR3 sequence (DNA): TGTGCCAGCAGCTTTCAGGGGAGCTATGGCTACACCTTC. Protein sequence: CASSFQGSYGYTF.

Many counts were recorded for this clonotype. This chain joins TRBV5-6 and TRBJ1-1, with TRBD1 matching over 8 bases. This CDR3 region has 15 residues. Per the germline V gene, CDR1 is SGHDT and CDR2 is YYEEEE. After removal of 3 bases from V and 0 bases from J, the junction contained 4 bases not matched to a gene. CDR3 DNA sequence: TGTGCCAGCAGCTCCCCAGGGGGCTTGAACACTGAAGCTTTCTTT. It codes for CASSSPGGLNTEAFF.

This clonotype was observed at least ten times. The V and J genes are TRBV15 and TRBJ2-2; no reliable D call. The ends were cut back, 3 bases at V and 2 bases at J, with 7 bases in the middle. Germline V gene lookup returns CDR1 LNHNV and CDR2 YYDKDF (reference sequence). The CDR3 loop spans 14 amino acids. The CDR3 reads CATSSQRNTGELFF. DNA for the CDR3: TGTGCCACCAGCAGCCAGAGAAACACCGGGGAGCTGTTTTTT.

This chain joins TRBV9 and TRBJ2-7; no firm D call. The CDR3 has 14 amino acids. From germline, CDR1 is SGDLS and CDR2 YYNGEE. Trimming took off 0 bases at V and 2 bases at J, with 9 bases between the two ends. The CDR3: CASSVEHSAYEQYF. The CDR3, as DNA: TGTGCCAGCAGCGTAGAACACTCGGCCTACGAGCAGTACTTC.

V gene TRBV2 combines with J gene TRBJ1-2, with D maybe TRBD1 (5 bases). The CDR3 contains 13 residues. Per germline, CDR1 SNHLY and CDR2 FYNNEI. Trimming took 5 bases from V and 8 from J, leaving 15 bases between them. The CDR3 sequence is CASSLETAEGYTF. The CDR3 nucleotides are TGTGCCAGCAGTCTCGAGACAGCTGAAGGCTACACCTTC.

In its sample, this clonotype was seen many times. The gene calls are TRBV29-1 and TRBJ1-1, with D possibly matching TRBD1 (6 bases). The V and J ends lost 6 bases and 5 bases respectively, with 19 bases between them. Germline V gene sequence: CDR1 SQVTM, CDR2 ANQGSEA. The CDR3 covers 14 residues. CDR3: CSVGAYREGTEAFF. For the CDR3, the DNA is TGCAGCGTGGGGGCTTACAGGGAGGGGACTGAAGCTTTCTTT.

This clonotype occurred many times. V usage is TRBV13 and J usage is TRBJ2-7, with 10 bases fitting TRBD1. J lost 5 bases, V lost 2 bases, and 6 bases had no gene match. CDR3 length: 15 amino acids. Looked up from germline, CDR1 is PRHDT and CDR2 is FYEKMQ (reference sequence). The CDR3 DNA reads as TGTGCCAGCAGCTTAAGGTTGACAGGGGGCAACGAGCAGTACTTC. As protein: CASSLRLTGGNEQYF.

This clonotype was recorded at least ten times. V is TRBV19 and J is TRBJ2-5; D gene ambiguous. The CDR3 sequence is 14 residues long. V gave up 1 base and J gave up 0 bases, with 6 bases separating them. Germline V CDR1 and CDR2: LNHDA, SQIVND (reference sequence). DNA of the CDR3: TGTGCCAGTAGTATAGCTCGCAACCAAGAGACCCAGTACTTC. It yields the protein CASSIARNQETQYF. The variable domain in full, with the rest retrieved from reference TRBV19 and TRBJ2-5, is DGGITQSPKYLFRKEGQNVTLSCEQNLNHDAMYWYRQDPGQGLRLIYYSQIVNDFQKGDIAEGYSVSREKKESFPLTVTSAQKNPTAFYLCASSIARNQETQYFGPGTRLLVL.

V usage is TRBV5-8 and J usage is TRBJ2-7, with a possible D match to TRBD1 (6 bases). The ends were cut back, 0 bases at V and 6 bases at J, with 13 bases in the middle. Per germline, CDR1 SGHTS and CDR2 YDEGEE. This CDR3 contains 14 residues. The CDR3 nucleotides read TGTGCCAGCAGCTTGGGGCAGGGGTTGGTCGAGCAGTACTTC. Translated: CASSLGQGLVEQYF. The full variable domain, its missing parts supplied by reference TRBV5-8 and TRBJ2-7, is EAGVTQSPTHLIKTRGQQATLRCSPISGHTSVYWYQQALGLGLQFLLWYDEGEERNRGNFPPRFSGRQFPNYSSELNVNALELEDSALYLCASSLGQGLVEQYFGPGTRLTVT.